The 32 T cell receptor beta chains given below trace back to one sample, sequenced in a study of cytomegalovirus exposure and HLA in healthy donors. Primers included in the PCR were 60 Vbeta and 13 Jbeta primers. This table comes from immunoSEQ multiplex PCR, and its TCRdb copy is limited to in-frame clones, with some not included. The data contain 130,000 or so clones, about 80% of them singletons. The material sequenced was PBMCs. All receptors come from a woman between 45 and 65 years old in good health and CMV-seropositive.

The chain carries TRBV23-1 and TRBJ1-2; 8 bases map to TRBD1. TRBV23-1 is identified as an open reading frame with a role that is uncertain. The CDR3 extends over 17 amino acids. V trimming: 1 base; J trimming: 2 bases; junction bases outside the gene matches: 9. CDR3: CASSQFLQGARNYGYTF. Written as DNA, the CDR3 is TGCGCCAGCAGTCAATTTCTCCAGGGGGCAAGGAACTATGGCTACACCTTC.

The chain uses TRBV19 and TRBJ2-3, with 7 bases that match TRBD1. The CDR3 extends over 17 amino acids. The ends lost 1 base at V and 2 bases at J; junction bases unmatched: 9. Per the germline V gene, CDR1 is LNHDA and CDR2 is SQIVND (reference sequence). The CDR3, as DNA: TGTGCCAGTAGTATAGGGCTAGGACAGGTCACCACAGATACGCAGTATTTT. It encodes CASSIGLGQVTTDTQYF. Full variable domain (outside the CDR3, taken from reference TRBV19 and TRBJ2-3): DGGITQSPKYLFRKEGQNVTLSCEQNLNHDAMYWYRQDPGQGLRLIYYSQIVNDFQKGDIAEGYSVSREKKESFPLTVTSAQKNPTAFYLCASSIGLGQVTTDTQYFGPGTRLTVL.

J is TRBJ2-3 and V is TRBV5-1, with 7 bases fitting TRBD1. Germline values: CDR1 SGHRS, CDR2 YFSETQ. V dropped 3 bases and J dropped 4; count of bases not matched to a gene: 5. CDR3 length: 14 residues. This CDR3 reads CASSSTGYADTQYF. The CDR3 region has the DNA TGCGCCAGCAGCTCGACAGGGTACGCAGATACGCAGTATTTT.

As DNA, the CDR3 is TGTGCCAGCAGGCCGGGTCTAGCGGGAGTTAGGGAGACCCAGTACTTC. This translates into CASRPGLAGVRETQYF. The gene calls are TRBV7-3 and TRBJ2-5; 10 bases line up with TRBD2. The CDR3 runs to 16 residues. Germline V gene data show CDR1 as SGHTA and CDR2 as FQGTGA. V shed 6 bases, J shed 5 bases, and the junction held 12 bases outside the gene matches.

The chain combines TRBV11-2 with TRBJ2-7; 7 positions match TRBD2. V was pared by 4 bases and J by 2 bases, with 5 bases of the junction left unmatched. Germline V gene sequence: CDR1 SGHAT, CDR2 FQNNGV. The CDR3 is 14 amino acids. The CDR3 spells CASSYPGGTYEQYF. The CDR3, as DNA: TGTGCCAGCAGCTATCCGGGGGGAACCTACGAGCAGTACTTC. Complete variable domain (other parts from reference TRBV11-2 and TRBJ2-7): EAGVAQSPRYKIIEKRQSVAFWCNPISGHATLYWYQQILGQGPKLLIQFQNNGVVDDSQLPKDRFSAERLKGVDSTLKIQPAKLEDSAVYLCASSYPGGTYEQYFGPGTRLTVT.

The chain carries TRBV7-6 and TRBJ1-6; the D gene is possibly TRBD1 (6 bases). From germline, CDR1 is SGHVS and CDR2 FNYEAQ. The V end lost 1 base, the J end lost 5 bases, and 6 bases lay between the germline ends. The CDR3 is 14 amino acids. The CDR3 nucleotides read TGTGCCAGCAGCTTAGACAGGGATAATTCACCCCTCCACTTT. Translation: CASSLDRDNSPLHF.

V and J are TRBV5-1 and TRBJ2-5; TRBD2 matches at 8 bases. The CDR3 consists of 14 residues. V lost 5 bases to trimming and J lost 1 base; unmatched junction nucleotides: 4. Germline V gene lookup returns CDR1 SGHRS and CDR2 YFSETQ. The CDR3 coding sequence is TGCGCCAGCAGGACCGGGGGGGTCCAAGAGACCCAGTACTTC. Protein product: CASRTGGVQETQYF.

V usage is TRBV19 and J usage is TRBJ2-3; weak D call: TRBD1 (5 bases). The germline CDR1 and CDR2 sequences are LNHDA and SQIVND (reference sequence). This CDR3 region has 15 residues. V lost 0 bases and J lost 4, with 11 bases in between. CDR3 DNA: TGTGCCAGTAGTATAGACAGGGTTAGCCCAGATACGCAGTATTTT. Its protein product is CASSIDRVSPDTQYF.

V and J are TRBV5-1 and TRBJ2-3; D remains ambiguous. Germline V CDR1 and CDR2: SGHRS, YFSETQ. The CDR3 loop spans 14 amino acids. The ends were cut back, 5 bases at V and 2 bases at J, with 12 bases in the middle. CDR3 protein: CASRSRPVTDTQYF. The CDR3 DNA reads TGCGCCAGCAGATCTCGCCCGGTCACAGATACGCAGTATTTT.

V and J are TRBV5-4 and TRBJ2-7, with D uncertain. V was shortened by 1 base and J by 3 bases, with 11 bases between the two germline ends. The CDR3 totals 14 residues. From germline, CDR1 is SGHNT and CDR2 YYREEE (reference sequence). The CDR3, as DNA: TGTGCCAGCAGCTTGTTGGCAGGCCGCTACGAGCAGTACTTC. It yields the protein CASSLLAGRYEQYF.

The J gene is TRBJ2-3, the V gene TRBV7-9; 7 bases align to TRBD2. The CDR3 is made up of 13 amino acids. J lost 10 bases, V lost 4 bases, and 8 bases had no gene match. Germline lookup yields CDR1 SEHNR and CDR2 FQNEAQ (reference sequence). CDR3 sequence (DNA): TGTGCCAGCAGCTCTCCGGGGGGACGATCGCAGTATTTT. This codes for CASSSPGGRSQYF.

The chain uses TRBV4-1 and TRBJ2-3; 11 bases match TRBD2. The CDR3 runs to 15 residues. Germline V gene sequence: CDR1 MGHRA, CDR2 YSYEKL. Trimming cost V 4 bases and J 3 bases; bases outside gene matches: 3. CDR3 in DNA: TGCGCCAGCAGCCTAGCGGGGGGGCGTACAGATACGCAGTATTTT. It specifies CASSLAGGRTDTQYF.

The chain employs TRBV12-5 and TRBJ2-1; 7 nucleotides agree with TRBD1. The V gene's germline CDR1 is LGHNT and CDR2 FRNRAP. With 2 bases clipped from V and 5 bases from J, the junction kept 3 bases outside the gene matches. This CDR3 has 14 amino acids. The CDR3 DNA reads TGTGCTAGTGGTTTGTCCCAGGGGGACAATGAGCAGTTCTTC. The encoded protein is CASGLSQGDNEQFF.

This chain joins TRBV6-5 and TRBJ2-2; 8 positions match TRBD1. This CDR3 is 15 amino acids long. With V trimmed by 5 bases and J by 1 base, 3 bases remained unmatched. Germline assignment: CDR1 MNHEY and CDR2 SVGAGI. The CDR3 DNA reads as TGTGCCAGCAGTACCGGGACAGGGAACACCGGGGAGCTGTTTTTT. This encodes CASSTGTGNTGELFF.

The gene calls are TRBV4-2 and TRBJ2-3; weak D call: TRBD1 (5 bases). CDR3 length: 16 amino acids. In germline, CDR1 is LGHNA, CDR2 YNFKEQ. Trimming took off 0 bases at V and 5 bases at J, with 15 bases between the two ends. CDR3 region: CASSQDTPSTGDTQYF. As DNA, the CDR3 is TGTGCCAGCAGCCAAGACACCCCCTCCACAGGAGATACGCAGTATTTT.

The chain has TRBV7-3 and TRBJ2-2; 13 nucleotides line up with TRBD2. V gave up 5 bases and J gave up 10 bases; unmatched junction bases: 10. The CDR3 sequence is 16 residues long. Per germline, CDR1 SGHTA and CDR2 FQGTGA. Here the CDR3 reads CASSPTSGRARPELFF. CDR3 in DNA: TGTGCCAGCAGCCCAACTAGCGGGAGGGCTCGCCCGGAGCTGTTTTTT. Full variable domain (outside the CDR3, taken from reference TRBV7-3 and TRBJ2-2): GAGVSQTPSNKVTEKGKYVELRCDPISGHTALYWYRQSLGQGPEFLIYFQGTGAADDSGLPNDRFFAVRPEGSVSTLKIQRTERGDSAVYLCASSPTSGRARPELFFGEGSRLTVL.

V is TRBV6-6 and J is TRBJ1-1; the match to TRBD1 covers 8 bases. J was trimmed by 1 base and V by 5 bases; bases with no gene match: 3. From germline, CDR1 is MNHNY and CDR2 SVGAGI (reference sequence). The CDR3 runs to 14 residues. The CDR3 sequence: CASSQTGGNTEAFF. The DNA for the CDR3 is TGTGCCAGCAGTCAAACAGGGGGGAACACTGAAGCTTTCTTT.

This rearrangement joins TRBV19 to TRBJ1-2; D is possibly TRBD1 (5 bases). The ends were cut back, 1 base at V and 2 bases at J, with 11 bases in the middle. Per the germline V gene, CDR1 is LNHDA and CDR2 is SQIVND (reference sequence). The CDR3 consists of 15 residues. CDR3 nucleotides: TGTGCCAGTAGTATAGCCCCCCCAGGGAACTATGGCTACACCTTC. This codes for CASSIAPPGNYGYTF.

This rearrangement joins TRBV5-5 to TRBJ1-5; no firm D call. CDR1 and CDR2 (germline): SGHKS, YYEKEE (reference sequence). The CDR3 covers 14 residues. V was cut by 2 bases and J by 7 bases, with 13 bases left in between. Here the CDR3 DNA reads TGTGCCAGCAGCTTTTCGTCTCGGGGACAGCCCCAGCATTTT. This gives the protein CASSFSSRGQPQHF.

The CDR3 loop reads CASRKLGQYQETQYF. The CDR3, as DNA: TGCGCCAGCAGGAAGTTAGGACAGTACCAAGAGACCCAGTACTTC. This rearrangement joins TRBV5-1 to TRBJ2-5; maybe TRBD1 (6 bases). This CDR3 region has 15 residues. Germline CDR1 is SGHRS and CDR2 is YFSETQ. Trimming removed 5 bases from V and 0 bases from J, with 14 bases in between.

The chain has TRBV28 and TRBJ2-7; 12 positions agree with TRBD2. The germline CDR1 and CDR2 sequences are MDHEN and SYDVKM. Unmatched junction bases numbered 5, after V lost 6 bases and J lost 2 bases. This CDR3 region has 15 residues. The CDR3 coding sequence is TGTGCCAGCAGCGATACTAGCGGGGGGACCTACGAGCAGTACTTC. Translated, it gives CASSDTSGGTYEQYF. The full variable domain, completed using reference TRBV28 and TRBJ2-7, is DVKVTQSSRYLVKRTGEKVFLECVQDMDHENMFWYRQDPGLGLRLIYFSYDVKMKEKGDIPEGYSVSREKKERFSLILESASTNQTSMYLCASSDTSGGTYEQYFGPGTRLTVT.

This clone was detected only once. The chain carries TRBV29-1 and TRBJ2-2, with 7 bases that match TRBD2. CDR1 and CDR2 (germline): SQVTM, ANQGSEA. V lost 6 bases, J lost 2 bases, and 9 bases stayed unmatched. The CDR3 has 15 amino acids. CDR3 coding DNA: TGCAGCGTCCGCCTCGGGGGGAGAAACACCGGGGAGCTGTTTTTT. Its translation: CSVRLGGRNTGELFF.

V is TRBV7-2 and J is TRBJ2-7, with unresolved D. Per the germline V gene, CDR1 is SGHTA and CDR2 is FQGNSA. The CDR3 is made up of 12 amino acids. Trimming cost V 5 bases and J 2 bases, with 7 bases left between them. The CDR3 nucleotides are TGTGCCAGCAGCCAATTCACCTACGAGCAGTACTTC. This codes for CASSQFTYEQYF. The full variable domain, with the rest looked up from reference TRBV7-2 and TRBJ2-7, is GAGVSQSPSNKVTEKGKDVELRCDPISGHTALYWYRQSLGQGLEFLIYFQGNSAPDKSGLPSDRFSAERTGGSVSTLTIQRTQQEDSAVYLCASSQFTYEQYFGPGTRLTVT.

The V gene is TRBV9, the J gene TRBJ2-1, with D perhaps matching TRBD2 (6 bases). The V end lost 4 bases, the J end lost 0 bases, and 23 bases lay between the germline ends. Germline V CDR1 and CDR2: SGDLS, YYNGEE. CDR3 size: 19 residues. The CDR3 reads CASSPTGVRQTTSYNEQFF. In nucleotides, the CDR3 is TGTGCCAGCAGCCCTACGGGGGTACGTCAGACAACCTCCTACAATGAGCAGTTCTTC.

The chain has TRBV11-1 and TRBJ2-1; TRBD1 is a possible D gene (6 bases). V was shortened by 0 bases and J by 7 bases, with 13 bases between the two germline ends. The CDR3 contains 15 residues. CDR1 is SGHAT, CDR2 FQDESV, per germline (reference sequence). CDR3 residues: CASSLALVRGNEQFF. The CDR3 DNA is TGTGCCAGCAGCTTAGCGCTGGTTAGGGGGAATGAGCAGTTCTTC.

This clone was detected ten times or more. The V call is TRBV4-3, the J call TRBJ1-2, with TRBD1 as a possible D gene (6 bases). Trimming shortened V by 2 bases and J by 2 bases, and 9 bases separated the two germline ends. In germline, CDR1 is LGHNA, CDR2 YSLEER. This CDR3 contains 14 residues. The CDR3 DNA is TGCGCCAGCAGCCAAAGTAGGGGGAACTATGGCTACACCTTC. This gives the protein CASSQSRGNYGYTF.

The chain employs TRBV7-2 and TRBJ1-2, with 9 nucleotides matching TRBD1. CDR1 and CDR2 from the germline V gene are SGHTA and FQGNSA. Germline trimming cut 1 base from V and 5 bases from J; bases unmatched to any gene: 5. The CDR3 extends over 15 amino acids. The CDR3, as DNA: TGTGCCAGCAGCTTAGACAGGGGGCGCCAATATGGCTACACCTTC. Encoded protein: CASSLDRGRQYGYTF.

The V call is TRBV14, the J call TRBJ2-7; tentative D call: TRBD2 (5 bases). The length of the CDR3 is 13 residues. Germline CDR1 is SGHDN and CDR2 is FVKESK. The V and J ends lost 5 bases and 4 bases respectively, with 12 bases between them. The CDR3 region is CASSAARRYEQYF. The CDR3 coding sequence is TGTGCCAGCAGCGCGGCCCGGAGGTACGAGCAGTACTTC.

CDR3 amino acids: CAWRGQNYGYTF. CDR3 sequence (DNA): TGTGCCTGGAGGGGCCAGAACTATGGCTACACCTTC. This sequence joins TRBV30 and TRBJ1-2; no clear D. Looked up from germline, CDR1 is GTSNPN and CDR2 is SVGIG (reference sequence). Trimming pared 3 bases from V and 2 bases from J, leaving 7 bases between. This CDR3 region has 12 residues.

This sequence joins TRBV7-8 and TRBJ1-1; D not certain. V lost 5 bases, J lost 2 bases, and 3 bases lay in between. This CDR3 is 11 amino acids long. Per germline, CDR1 SGHVS and CDR2 FQNEAQ. In DNA, the CDR3 is TGTGCCAGCAGCATAAACACTGAAGCTTTCTTT. Protein sequence: CASSINTEAFF.

This clone was found a few times. This rearrangement joins TRBV4-1 to TRBJ2-5; a weak D match, TRBD2 (6 bases). The CDR3 runs 16 residues. Germline V gene data show CDR1 as MGHRA and CDR2 as YSYEKL. Trimming took off 0 bases at V and 3 bases at J, with 14 bases between the two ends. CDR3 DNA: TGCGCCAGCAGCCAAGACCCATTGGGCGGGGAAGAGACCCAGTACTTC. Translating gives CASSQDPLGGEETQYF.

This clone was seen only once. The chain employs TRBV4-3 and TRBJ1-1, with a possible D match to TRBD1 (6 bases). Germline V lookup: CDR1 LGHNA, CDR2 YSLEER. V was clipped by 0 bases and J by 6 bases, with 17 bases between them. The CDR3 loop spans 16 amino acids. The CDR3 protein is CASSQDLGQGSAEAFF. CDR3 nucleotides: TGCGCCAGCAGCCAAGATCTGGGTCAGGGGTCAGCTGAAGCTTTCTTT.